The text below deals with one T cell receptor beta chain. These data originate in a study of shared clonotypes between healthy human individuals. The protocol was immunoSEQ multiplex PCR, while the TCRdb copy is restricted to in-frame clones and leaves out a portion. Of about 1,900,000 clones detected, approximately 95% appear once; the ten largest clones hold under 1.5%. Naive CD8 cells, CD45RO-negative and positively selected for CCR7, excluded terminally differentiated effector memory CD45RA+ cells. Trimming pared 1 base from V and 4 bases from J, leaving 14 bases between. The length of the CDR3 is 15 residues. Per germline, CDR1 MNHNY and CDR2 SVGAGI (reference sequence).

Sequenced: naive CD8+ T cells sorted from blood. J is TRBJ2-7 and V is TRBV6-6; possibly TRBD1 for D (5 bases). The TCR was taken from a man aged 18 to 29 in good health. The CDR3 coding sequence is TGTGCCAGCAGTTACTTGAATCAGGGAACGTACGAGCAGTACTTC. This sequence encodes CASSYLNQGTYEQYF.